One and the same sample provided the 15 T cell receptor beta chains below, sequenced in a study of blood T cell repertoires in COVID-19. Generated by immunoSEQ multiplex PCR, the TCRdb table keeps only in-frame clones and is missing some. The sample carries a few hundred thousand clones, about 90% recorded once. Sequencing was done on a sample of peripheral blood. The receptors were sampled from a man aged 80 or over with acute or convalescent COVID-19.

J is TRBJ1-2 and V is TRBV7-2; perhaps TRBD1 as D (6 bases). V shed 5 bases and J shed 2 bases, with 15 bases lying between them. This CDR3 has 15 residues. Germline CDR1 SGHTA, CDR2 FQGNSA. Written as DNA, the CDR3 is TGTGCCAGCAGCGTCGACAGGAATTTGAACTATGGCTACACCTTC. Protein product: CASSVDRNLNYGYTF.

The V and J genes are TRBV6-5 and TRBJ1-3, with D uncertain. The CDR3 consists of 15 residues. The germline V and J ends were trimmed by 0 bases and 1 base, with 7 bases remaining between them. CDR1 and CDR2 (germline): MNHEY, SVGAGI. The CDR3 DNA reads TGTGCCAGCAGTTACTCCCCGTTATCTGGAAACACCATATATTTT. Translated: CASSYSPLSGNTIYF.

The V call is TRBV9, the J call TRBJ2-5, with a possible D match to TRBD2 (5 bases). V dropped 0 bases and J dropped 4 bases, with 16 bases sitting between them. This CDR3 comprises 16 residues. The germline gives CDR1 SGDLS, CDR2 YYNGEE. CDR3 protein: CASSVGAEVRGETQYF. The CDR3, as DNA: TGTGCCAGCAGCGTAGGAGCGGAGGTACGAGGAGAGACCCAGTACTTC.

In this sample, this clone turned up once. The CDR3 here is CASSQDPPGQGSLETQYF. In DNA, the CDR3 is TGCGCCAGCAGCCAAGATCCTCCGGGACAGGGAAGCTTAGAGACCCAGTACTTC. The chain uses TRBV4-3 and TRBJ2-5; 9 bases align to TRBD1. J gave up 4 bases and V 0 bases, and 12 bases lay outside the gene matches. Germline V gene data show CDR1 as LGHNA and CDR2 as YSLEER. The CDR3 contains 18 residues.

The rearrangement uses TRBV5-5 and TRBJ1-2; 10 nucleotides agree with TRBD1. Germline CDR1 reads SGHKS; CDR2 reads YYEKEE (reference sequence). The J segment lost 4 bases and the V segment lost 5 bases, leaving 11 bases of the junction unmatched. The CDR3 has 16 residues. Written as DNA, the CDR3 is TGTGCCAGCAGGAACGGTTTGACAGGGGGCCTCTATGGCTACACCTTC. Translation gives CASRNGLTGGLYGYTF.

The chain carries TRBV19 and TRBJ2-5; a weak D match, TRBD1 (7 bases). CDR1 is LNHDA, CDR2 SQIVND, per germline (reference sequence). This CDR3 has 16 residues. V was clipped by 5 bases and J by 5 bases, with 21 bases between them. Written as DNA, the CDR3 is TGTGCCAGTAGTCCCAGGGGGACTCCGGGTTGGGAGACCCAGTACTTC. It translates to CASSPRGTPGWETQYF.

The V and J genes are TRBV6-2 or TRBV6-3 and TRBJ1-1; D not resolved. Germline lookup yields CDR1 MNHEY and CDR2 SVGEGT. The CDR3 spans 17 residues. V lost 0 bases to trimming and J lost 4 bases, with 18 bases between them. CDR3 nucleotide sequence: TGTGCCAGCAGTTACTCAACCTTCGGGAGAGGCTTCACTGAAGCTTTCTTT. Amino acid sequence: CASSYSTFGRGFTEAFF.

The chain links TRBV5-1 to TRBJ2-2; possible D gene TRBD1, 5 bases. The V gene's germline CDR1 is SGHRS and CDR2 YFSETQ. This CDR3 has 16 amino acids. Trimming took 1 base from V and 6 from J, leaving 16 bases between them. This CDR3 is CASSLSLIRGSGELFF. The DNA for the CDR3 is TGCGCCAGCAGCTTGTCATTAATTAGGGGTTCCGGGGAGCTGTTTTTT.

The chain is built from TRBV10-2 and TRBJ1-5; no clear D. The CDR3 covers 13 residues. Trimming pared 6 bases from V and 1 base from J, leaving 7 bases between. Germline CDR1 is WSHSY and CDR2 is SAAADI. DNA for the CDR3: TGCGCCAGCAGCCTCCAGAGCAATCAGCCCCAGCATTTT. Translation gives CASSLQSNQPQHF.

The chain is built from TRBV19 and TRBJ1-2; D unresolved. CDR1 and CDR2 (germline): LNHDA, SQIVND (reference sequence). This CDR3 has 15 residues. Trimming pared 6 bases from V and 5 bases from J, leaving 19 bases between. For the CDR3, the DNA is TGTGCCAGTAGACTCCGGGAGGGAGAAGGGTATGGCTACACCTTC. This translates into CASRLREGEGYGYTF.

The chain is built from TRBV5-1 and TRBJ1-5; 8 positions match TRBD1. The CDR3 extends over 15 amino acids. CDR1 and CDR2 (germline): SGHRS, YFSETQ. V lost 5 bases and J lost 3; bases outside the gene matches: 7. The DNA of the CDR3 is TGCGCCAGCAGTTCCGGGACAGGCTACAATCAGCCCCAGCATTTT. Protein sequence: CASSSGTGYNQPQHF.

The chain joins TRBV5-1 to TRBJ2-1; D is perhaps TRBD2 (6 bases). V lost 2 bases and J lost 5, with 11 bases in between. This CDR3 has 14 residues. Germline values: CDR1 SGHRS, CDR2 YFSETQ. DNA for the CDR3: TGCGCCAGCAGCTTAGCTAGCGCAAACAATGAGCAGTTCTTC. This gives the protein CASSLASANNEQFF. Using reference TRBV5-1 and TRBJ2-1 for the parts outside the CDR3, the full variable domain is KAGVTQTPRYLIKTRGQQVTLSCSPISGHRSVSWYQQTPGQGLQFLFEYFSETQRNKGNFPGRFSGRQFSNSRSEMNVSTLELGDSALYLCASSLASANNEQFFGPGTRLTVL.

A single count supports this clone. The V and J genes are TRBV10-3 and TRBJ2-5; 8 nucleotides line up with TRBD2. The germline CDR1 and CDR2 sequences are ENHRY and SYGVKD. The CDR3 is 12 residues long. The trim removed 10 bases at V and 5 bases at J, leaving 6 bases unmatched. The CDR3 loop reads CATGGGQETQYF. In DNA form, the CDR3 reads TGTGCCACCGGGGGGGGCCAGGAGACCCAGTACTTC.

This chain links TRBV4-2 with TRBJ2-3; TRBD1 matches at 7 bases. Germline V gene sequence: CDR1 LGHNA, CDR2 YNFKEQ. The CDR3 runs to 15 residues. V shed 2 bases, J shed 12 bases, and the junction held 14 bases outside the gene matches. The CDR3 DNA sequence: TGTGCCAGCAGCCAAACTCGGACAGGAAGAGTAGCCCAGTATTTT. Translating gives CASSQTRTGRVAQYF.

As DNA, the CDR3 is TGTGCCAGCAGCTTAAATGGGGGGAAAGAGACCCAGTACTTC. Its translation is CASSLNGGKETQYF. The chain is built from TRBV7-2 and TRBJ2-5; D possibly corresponds to TRBD2 (6 bases). Germline V CDR1 and CDR2: SGHTA, FQGNSA. This CDR3 contains 14 residues. The germline V and J ends were trimmed by 2 bases and 3 bases, with 10 bases remaining between them.